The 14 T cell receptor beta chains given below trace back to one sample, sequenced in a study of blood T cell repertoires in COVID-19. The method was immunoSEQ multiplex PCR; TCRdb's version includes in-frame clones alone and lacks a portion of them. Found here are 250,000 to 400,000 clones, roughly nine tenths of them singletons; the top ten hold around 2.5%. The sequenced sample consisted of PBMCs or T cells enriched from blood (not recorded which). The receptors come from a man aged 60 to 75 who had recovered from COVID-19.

The CDR3 here is CASSDSGTGGLLDNQPQHF. CDR3 coding DNA: TGTGCCAGCAGTGACTCTGGGACAGGGGGTCTCTTAGACAATCAGCCCCAGCATTTT. The chain combines TRBV6-4 with TRBJ1-5; TRBD1 matches 11 bases. With V trimmed by 0 bases and J by 3 bases, 10 bases remained unmatched. CDR3 size: 19 residues. CDR1 is MRHNA, CDR2 SNTAGT, per germline.

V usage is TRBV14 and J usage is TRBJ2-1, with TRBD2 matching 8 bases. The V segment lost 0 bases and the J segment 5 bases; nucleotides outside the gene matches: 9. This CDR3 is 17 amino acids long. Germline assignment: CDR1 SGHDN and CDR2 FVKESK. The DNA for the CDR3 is TGTGCCAGCAGCCAAGATCCGGGGAGCGGGAGCAACAATGAGCAGTTCTTC. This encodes CASSQDPGSGSNNEQFF.

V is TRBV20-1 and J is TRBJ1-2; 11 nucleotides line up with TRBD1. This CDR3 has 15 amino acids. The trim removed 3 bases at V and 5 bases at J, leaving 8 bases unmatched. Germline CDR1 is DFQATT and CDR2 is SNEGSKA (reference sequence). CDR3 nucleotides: TGCAGTGCTAGTGATCCCGGGACAGGGGGTTATGGCTACACCTTC. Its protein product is CSASDPGTGGYGYTF.

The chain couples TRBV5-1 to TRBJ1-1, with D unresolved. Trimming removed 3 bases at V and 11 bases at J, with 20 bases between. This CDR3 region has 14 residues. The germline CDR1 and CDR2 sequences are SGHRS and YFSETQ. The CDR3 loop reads CASSSEVQRRLAFF. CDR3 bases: TGCGCCAGCAGCTCCGAAGTACAGCGGAGGTTGGCTTTCTTT.

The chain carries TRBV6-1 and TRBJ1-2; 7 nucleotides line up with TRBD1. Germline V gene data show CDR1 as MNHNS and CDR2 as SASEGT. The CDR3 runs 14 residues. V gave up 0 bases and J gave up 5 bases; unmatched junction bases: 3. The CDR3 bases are TGTGCCAGCAGTGAAGCGACAGGGCGGTATGGCTACACCTTC. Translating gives CASSEATGRYGYTF.

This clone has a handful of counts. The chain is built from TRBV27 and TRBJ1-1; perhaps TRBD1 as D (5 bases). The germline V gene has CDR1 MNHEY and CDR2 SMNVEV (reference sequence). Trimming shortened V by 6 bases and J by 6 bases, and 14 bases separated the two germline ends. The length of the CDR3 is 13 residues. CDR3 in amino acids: CASSPPGDAEAFF. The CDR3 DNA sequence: TGTGCCAGCAGCCCACCGGGGGACGCTGAAGCTTTCTTT.

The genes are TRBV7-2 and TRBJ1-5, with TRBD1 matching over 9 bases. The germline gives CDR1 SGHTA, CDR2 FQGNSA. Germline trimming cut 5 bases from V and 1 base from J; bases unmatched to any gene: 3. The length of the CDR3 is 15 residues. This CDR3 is CASSPDRGSNQPQHF. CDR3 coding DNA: TGTGCCAGCAGCCCGGACAGGGGAAGCAATCAGCCCCAGCATTTT.

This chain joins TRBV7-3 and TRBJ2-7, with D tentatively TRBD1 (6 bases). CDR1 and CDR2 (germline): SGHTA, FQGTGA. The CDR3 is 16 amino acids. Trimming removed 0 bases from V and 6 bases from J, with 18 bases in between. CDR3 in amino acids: CASSLTGGSGGLEQYF. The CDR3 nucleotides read TGTGCCAGCAGCTTAACTGGGGGCTCCGGAGGACTCGAGCAGTACTTC. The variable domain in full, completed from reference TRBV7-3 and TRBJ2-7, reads GAGVSQTPSNKVTEKGKYVELRCDPISGHTALYWYRQSLGQGPEFLIYFQGTGAADDSGLPNDRFFAVRPEGSVSTLKIQRTERGDSAVYLCASSLTGGSGGLEQYFGPGTRLTVT.

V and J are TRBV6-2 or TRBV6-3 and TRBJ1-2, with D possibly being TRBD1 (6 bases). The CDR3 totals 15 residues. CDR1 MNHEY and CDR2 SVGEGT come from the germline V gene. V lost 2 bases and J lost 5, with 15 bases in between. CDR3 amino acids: CASSYPRQDLYGYTF. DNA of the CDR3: TGTGCCAGCAGTTACCCGAGACAGGACCTTTATGGCTACACCTTC.

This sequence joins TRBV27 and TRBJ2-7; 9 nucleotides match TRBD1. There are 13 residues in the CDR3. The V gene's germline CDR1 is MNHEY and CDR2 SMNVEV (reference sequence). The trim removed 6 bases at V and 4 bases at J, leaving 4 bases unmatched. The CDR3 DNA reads TGTGCCAGCAGAGGGACAGGGAAGTACGAGCAGTACTTC. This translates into CASRGTGKYEQYF.

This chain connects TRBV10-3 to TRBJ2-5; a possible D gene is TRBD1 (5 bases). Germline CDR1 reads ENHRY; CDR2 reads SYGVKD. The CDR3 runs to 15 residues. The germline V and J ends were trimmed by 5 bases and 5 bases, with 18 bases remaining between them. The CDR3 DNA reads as TGTGCCATCAGTTCCGACAGCTTGGGATCCGAGACCCAGTACTTC. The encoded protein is CAISSDSLGSETQYF.

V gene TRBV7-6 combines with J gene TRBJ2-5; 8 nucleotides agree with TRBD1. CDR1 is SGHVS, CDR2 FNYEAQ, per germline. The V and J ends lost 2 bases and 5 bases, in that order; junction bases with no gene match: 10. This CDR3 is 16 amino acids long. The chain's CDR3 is CASSLLGQVLWETQYF. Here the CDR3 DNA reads TGTGCCAGCAGCTTATTGGGACAGGTCTTGTGGGAGACCCAGTACTTC.

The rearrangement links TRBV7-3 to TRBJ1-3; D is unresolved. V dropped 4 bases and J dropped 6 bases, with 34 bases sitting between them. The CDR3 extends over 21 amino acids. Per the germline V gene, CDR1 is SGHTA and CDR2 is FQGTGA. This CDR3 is CASSSPHPGRVPVEDLNTIYF. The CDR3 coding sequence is TGTGCCAGCAGCTCACCTCATCCCGGTCGGGTTCCGGTGGAGGACTTAAACACCATATATTTT.

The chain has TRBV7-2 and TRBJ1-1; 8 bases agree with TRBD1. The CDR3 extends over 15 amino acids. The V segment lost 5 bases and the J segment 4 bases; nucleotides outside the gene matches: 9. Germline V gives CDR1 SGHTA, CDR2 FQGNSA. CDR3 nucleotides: TGTGCCAGCAGCAGGGACAGGACCGCGGCCACTGAAGCTTTCTTT. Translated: CASSRDRTAATEAFF. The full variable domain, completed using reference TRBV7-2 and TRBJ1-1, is GAGVSQSPSNKVTEKGKDVELRCDPISGHTALYWYRQSLGQGLEFLIYFQGNSAPDKSGLPSDRFSAERTGGSVSTLTIQRTQQEDSAVYLCASSRDRTAATEAFFGQGTRLTVV.